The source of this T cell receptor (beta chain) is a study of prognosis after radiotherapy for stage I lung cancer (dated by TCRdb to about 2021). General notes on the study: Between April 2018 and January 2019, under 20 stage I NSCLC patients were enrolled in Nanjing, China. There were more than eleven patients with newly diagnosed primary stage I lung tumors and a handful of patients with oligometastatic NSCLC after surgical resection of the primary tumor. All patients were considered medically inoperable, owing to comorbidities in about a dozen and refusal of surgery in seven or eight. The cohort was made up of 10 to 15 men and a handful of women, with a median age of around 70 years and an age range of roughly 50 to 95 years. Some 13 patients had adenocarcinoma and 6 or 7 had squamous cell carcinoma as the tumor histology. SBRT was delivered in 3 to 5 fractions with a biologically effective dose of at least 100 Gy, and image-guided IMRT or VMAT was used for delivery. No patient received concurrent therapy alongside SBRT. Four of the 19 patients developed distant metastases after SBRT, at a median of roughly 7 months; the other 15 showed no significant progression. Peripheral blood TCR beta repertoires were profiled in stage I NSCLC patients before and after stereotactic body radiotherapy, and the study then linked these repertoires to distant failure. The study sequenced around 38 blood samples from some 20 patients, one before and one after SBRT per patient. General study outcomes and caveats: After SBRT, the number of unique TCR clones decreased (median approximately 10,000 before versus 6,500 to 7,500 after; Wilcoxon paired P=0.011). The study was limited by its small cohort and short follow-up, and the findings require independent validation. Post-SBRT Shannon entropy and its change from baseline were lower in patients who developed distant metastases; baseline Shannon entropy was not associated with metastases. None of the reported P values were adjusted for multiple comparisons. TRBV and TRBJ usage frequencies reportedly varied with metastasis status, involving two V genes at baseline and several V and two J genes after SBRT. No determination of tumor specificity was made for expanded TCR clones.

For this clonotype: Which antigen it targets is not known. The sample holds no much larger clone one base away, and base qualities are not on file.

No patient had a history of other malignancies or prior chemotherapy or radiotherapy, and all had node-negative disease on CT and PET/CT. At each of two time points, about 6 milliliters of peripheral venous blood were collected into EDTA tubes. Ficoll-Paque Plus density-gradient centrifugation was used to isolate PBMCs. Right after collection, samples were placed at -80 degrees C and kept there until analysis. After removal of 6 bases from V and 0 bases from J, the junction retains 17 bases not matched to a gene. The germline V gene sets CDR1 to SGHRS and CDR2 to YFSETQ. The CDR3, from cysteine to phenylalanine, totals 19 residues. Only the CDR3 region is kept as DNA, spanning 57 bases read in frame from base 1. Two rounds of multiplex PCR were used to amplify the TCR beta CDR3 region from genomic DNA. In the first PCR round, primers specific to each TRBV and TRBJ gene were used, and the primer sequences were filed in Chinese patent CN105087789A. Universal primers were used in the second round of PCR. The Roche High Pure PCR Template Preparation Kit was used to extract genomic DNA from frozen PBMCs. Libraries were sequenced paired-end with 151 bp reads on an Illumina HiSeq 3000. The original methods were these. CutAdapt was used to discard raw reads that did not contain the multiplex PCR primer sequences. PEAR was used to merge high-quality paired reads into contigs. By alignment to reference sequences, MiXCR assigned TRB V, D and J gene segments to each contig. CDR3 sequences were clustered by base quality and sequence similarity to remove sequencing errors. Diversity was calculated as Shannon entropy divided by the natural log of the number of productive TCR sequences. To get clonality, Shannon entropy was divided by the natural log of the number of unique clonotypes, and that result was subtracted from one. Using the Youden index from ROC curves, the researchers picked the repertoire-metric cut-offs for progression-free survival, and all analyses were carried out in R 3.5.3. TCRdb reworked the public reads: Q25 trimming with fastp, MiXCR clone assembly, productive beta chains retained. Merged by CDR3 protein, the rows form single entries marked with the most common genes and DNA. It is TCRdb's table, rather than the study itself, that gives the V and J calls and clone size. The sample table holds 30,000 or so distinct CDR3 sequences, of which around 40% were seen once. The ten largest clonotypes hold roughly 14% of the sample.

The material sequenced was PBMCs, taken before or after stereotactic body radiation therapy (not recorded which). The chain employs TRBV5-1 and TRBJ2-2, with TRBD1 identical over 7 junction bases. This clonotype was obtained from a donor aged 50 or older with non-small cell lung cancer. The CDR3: CASNRKGTVGYANTGELFF. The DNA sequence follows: TGCGCCAGCAACAGAAAGGGGACAGTGGGTTACGCGAACACCGGGGAGCTGTTTTTT.